This T cell receptor (beta chain) was retrieved from a study of human T cells and chemical hapten exposure. V gave up 6 bases and J gave up 0 bases, with 11 bases separating them. Per the germline V gene, CDR1 is DFQATT and CDR2 is SNEGSKA (reference sequence). CDR3 size: 13 residues. The sample holds many counts of this clonotype. TCRdb re-called the RACE reads through MiXCR, storing one row per CDR3 protein. The table shows fewer than 500,000 distinct CDR3 sequences, with 4% to 5.5% occurring only once. Noted time point: patch test 1, 2 weeks after DPC sensitization. Treatment described: therapeutic diphenylcyclopropenone sensitization with weekly scalp DPC.

The sample in question was whole blood, obtained in connection with sensitization to the hapten diphenylcyclopropenone (DPC). This TCR came from a woman aged 45 to 65 with alopecia areata. Some clones in this sample may be carry-over from other donors' samples. The rearrangement joins TRBV20-1 to TRBJ1-1; TRBD1 is a possible D gene (6 bases). The CDR3 loop is CSAADSLNTEAFF. The CDR3 DNA sequence: TGCAGTGCCGCGGACAGTCTGAACACTGAAGCTTTCTTT.